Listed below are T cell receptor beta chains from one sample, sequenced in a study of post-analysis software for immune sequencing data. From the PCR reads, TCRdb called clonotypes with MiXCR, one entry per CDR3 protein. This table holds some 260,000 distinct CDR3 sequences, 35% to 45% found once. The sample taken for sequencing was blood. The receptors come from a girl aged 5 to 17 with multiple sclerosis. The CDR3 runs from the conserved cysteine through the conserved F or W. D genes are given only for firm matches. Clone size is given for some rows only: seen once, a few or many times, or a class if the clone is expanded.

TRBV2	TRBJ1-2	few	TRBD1	CASGTGSYGCTF	TGTGCCAGCGGGACAGGGAGCTATGGCTGCACCTTC
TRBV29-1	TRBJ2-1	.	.	CSVPDWSPGFEQFF	TGCAGCGTTCCAGACTGGTCCCCCGGGTTCGAGCAGTTCTTC
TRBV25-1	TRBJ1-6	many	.	CASSELGGYNSPLHF	TGTGCCAGCAGTGAACTCGGGGGTTATAATTCACCCCTCCACTTT
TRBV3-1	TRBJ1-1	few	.	CASSQGIGDTEAFF	TGTGCCAGCAGCCAAGGGATAGGGGACACTGAAGCTTTCTTT
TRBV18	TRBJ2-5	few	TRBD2	CASSPPMTSGKETQYF	TGTGCCAGCTCACCACCGATGACTAGCGGCAAAGAGACCCAGTACTTC
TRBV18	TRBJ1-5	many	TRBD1	CASSPQGVGNQPQHF	TGTGCCAGCTCACCCCAGGGGGTAGGCAATCAGCCCCAGCATTTT
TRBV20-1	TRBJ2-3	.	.	CSAIRPRAGNTDTQYF	TGCAGTGCTATCCGCCCGCGGGCAGGAAACACAGATACGCAGTATTTT
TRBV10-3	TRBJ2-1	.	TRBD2	CAISETGGLDNEQFF	TGTGCCATCAGTGAGACGGGGGGATTAGACAATGAGCAGTTCTTC
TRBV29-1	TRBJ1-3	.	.	CSAGSGKGNTIYF	TGCAGCGCCGGTAGCGGGAAGGGAAACACCATATATTTT
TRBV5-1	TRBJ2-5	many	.	CAARGSPQETQYF	TGCGCCGCTCGGGGGTCCCCCCAAGAGACCCAGTACTTC
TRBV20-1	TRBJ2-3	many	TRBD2	CSAPVSGGATDTQYF	TGCAGTGCTCCGGTTAGCGGGGGGGCCACAGATACGCAGTATTTT
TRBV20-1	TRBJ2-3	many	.	CSARDLTRLTDTQYF	TGCAGTGCTAGAGATCTCACGCGTCTCACAGATACGCAGTATTTT
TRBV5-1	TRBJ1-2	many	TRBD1	CASSLGSRDRGLGYTF	TGCGCCAGCAGCTTGGGAAGTAGGGACAGGGGATTGGGCTACACCTTC
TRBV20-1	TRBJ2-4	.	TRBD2	CSARTTSGRAPIQYF	TGCAGTGCTAGAACGACTAGCGGGAGGGCACCCATTCAGTACTTC
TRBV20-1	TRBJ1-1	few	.	CSAAYRVGGAAFF	TGCAGTGCCGCTTACCGGGTAGGAGGTGCAGCTTTCTTT
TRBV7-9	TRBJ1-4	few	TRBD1	CASSPDRVGTNEKLFF	TGTGCCAGCAGCCCGGACAGGGTGGGAACTAATGAAAAACTGTTTTTT
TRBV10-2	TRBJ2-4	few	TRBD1	CASSASGTGDIQYF	TGCGCCAGCAGTGCCTCCGGGACAGGCGACATTCAGTACTTC
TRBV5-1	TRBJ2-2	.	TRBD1	CVSVRDRLENTGELFF	TGCGTCAGCGTCCGGGACAGGTTGGAGAACACCGGGGAGCTGTTTTTT
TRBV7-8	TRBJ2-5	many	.	CASSAGRATPGTQYF	TGTGCCAGCAGCGCTGGGCGGGCCACCCCCGGGACCCAGTACTTC
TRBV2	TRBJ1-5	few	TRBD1	CASRGQGLQPQHF	TGTGCCAGCAGGGGACAGGGTTTGCAGCCCCAGCATTTT
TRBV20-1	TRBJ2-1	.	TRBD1	CSARGDRASLKNYNEQFF	TGCAGTGCTAGAGGGGACAGGGCAAGTTTGAAAAACTACAATGAGCAGTTCTTC
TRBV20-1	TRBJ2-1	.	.	CSARDPQTGYYEQFF	TGCAGTGCTAGAGACCCCCAGACAGGCTACTACGAGCAGTTCTTC
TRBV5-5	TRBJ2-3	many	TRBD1	CASRGTAGGTDTQYF	TGTGCCAGCAGGGGGACAGCCGGGGGCACAGATACGCAGTATTTT
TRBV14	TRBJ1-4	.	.	CASSQNLDDSEKLFF	TGTGCCAGCAGCCAAAACCTTGATGACAGTGAAAAACTGTTTTTT
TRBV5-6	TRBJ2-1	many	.	CASKRAGPLYNEQFF	TGTGCCAGCAAGAGGGCGGGACCCCTCTACAATGAGCAGTTCTTC
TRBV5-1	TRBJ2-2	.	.	CASSTEGEGELFF	TGCGCCAGCAGCACTGAGGGGGAAGGGGAGCTGTTTTTT
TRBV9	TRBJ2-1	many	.	CASSVDPINEQFF	TGTGCCAGCAGCGTAGACCCGATCAATGAGCAGTTCTTC
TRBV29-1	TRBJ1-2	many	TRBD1	CSVEGELGQGYGYTF	TGCAGCGTTGAAGGGGAGCTCGGACAGGGCTATGGCTACACCTTC
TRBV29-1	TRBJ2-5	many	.	CSVSGSQGETQYF	TGCAGCGTTTCAGGCAGCCAGGGGGAGACCCAGTACTTC
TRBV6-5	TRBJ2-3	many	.	CASSYSNTDTQYF	TGTGCCAGCAGTTACTCGAATACAGATACGCAGTATTTT
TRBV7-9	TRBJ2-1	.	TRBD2	CAGSPRTSGNYNEQFF	TGTGCCGGCAGCCCGCGGACTAGCGGCAACTACAATGAGCAGTTCTTC
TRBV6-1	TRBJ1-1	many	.	CASSERNTEAFF	TGTGCCAGCAGTGAACGAAATACTGAAGCTTTCTTT
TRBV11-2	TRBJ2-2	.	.	CASRQGTFNTGELFF	TGTGCCAGCAGACAGGGAACCTTCAACACCGGGGAGCTGTTTTTT
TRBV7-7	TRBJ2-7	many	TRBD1	CASSFGQGDTYEQYF	TGTGCTAGCAGCTTCGGACAGGGTGACACCTACGAGCAGTACTTC
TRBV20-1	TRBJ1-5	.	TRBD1	CSASVRGTGQNQPQHF	TGCAGTGCTAGTGTAAGAGGGACAGGGCAGAATCAGCCCCAGCATTTT
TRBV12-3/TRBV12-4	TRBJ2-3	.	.	CASSGGGADMQYF	TGTGCCAGCTCCGGCGGGGGCGCAGATATGCAGTATTTT